The rows below give T cell receptor beta chains drawn from one sample of a study of blood T cell repertoires in COVID-19. Sequencing used immunoSEQ multiplex PCR; TCRdb keeps in-frame clones, though not all of them. The table lists roughly 200,000 clones, about 83% of them singletons. Sequencing was done on a sample of peripheral blood. Receptor source: a woman aged 25 to 45 with COVID-19, enrolled during active disease. Each CDR3 is given with its conserved first and last residue.

v_call	j_call	cdr3_aa
TRBV10-3	TRBJ2-3	CAIRGQGIWDTQYF
TRBV21-1	TRBJ1-1	CASPTQGADTEAFF
TRBV5-1	TRBJ2-7	CASSLFLASNEQYF
TRBV16	TRBJ1-2	CASSQSSTGYGYTF
TRBV20-1	TRBJ2-1	CSASPGGQGNEQFF
TRBV14	TRBJ2-3	CASSQVAGSDTQYF
TRBV19	TRBJ2-5	CASSYLAGVRARETQYF
TRBV24-1	TRBJ2-5	CATSDLRGETQYF
TRBV27	TRBJ1-5	CASSFGFGQGSNQPQHF
TRBV18	TRBJ1-1	CASSPGQSNTEAFF
TRBV15	TRBJ2-5	CATSRDLLQGGETQYF
TRBV6-2/TRBV6-3	TRBJ2-3	CASSYEVRLAGGGSADTQYF
TRBV6-2/TRBV6-3	TRBJ2-3	CASSHTTSGATDTQYF
TRBV5-6	TRBJ2-3	CASSPERLGTDTQYF
TRBV3-1/TRBV3-2	TRBJ2-7	CASSQCGGALGQYF
TRBV11-2	TRBJ1-1	CASSPNRGRGAFF
TRBV13	TRBJ2-1	CASSLRSEGGREDEQFF
TRBV4-1	TRBJ1-1	CASSFPPRGVTEAFF
TRBV12-3/TRBV12-4	TRBJ1-2	CASSQVTYGYTF
TRBV4-1	TRBJ1-2	CASSQGVQGGYGYTF
TRBV3-1/TRBV3-2	TRBJ2-5	CASSQEVAVRETQYF
TRBV18	TRBJ2-1	CASSPPGLGTNEQFF
TRBV5-1	TRBJ1-6	CASSLHTGDSPLHF
TRBV3-1/TRBV3-2	TRBJ1-4	CASSQHPGQGGQTNEKLFF
TRBV2	TRBJ2-5	CASRPDSQETQYF
TRBV27	TRBJ1-5	CASSNRTGGRRPQHF
TRBV27	TRBJ2-7	CASRSRGSEQYF
TRBV9	TRBJ1-3	CASSGTEFSGNTIYF
TRBV27	TRBJ2-6	CASTTRVRGRSGANVLTF
TRBV25-1	TRBJ1-5	CASSETLQGNQPQHF
TRBV3-1/TRBV3-2	TRBJ2-2	CASSREQGALDTGELFF
TRBV9	TRBJ1-2	CASGGTGGTF
TRBV11-2	TRBJ2-6	CASSPFGQGAQTGANVLTF
TRBV19	TRBJ1-5	CASSPGGSYSNQPQHF
TRBV9	TRBJ2-1	CASSVASYNEQFF
TRBV6-6	TRBJ1-1	CASKNEGAGTEAFF
TRBV10-3	TRBJ2-5	CAISARTEETQYF
TRBV7-9	TRBJ2-1	CASSSGTSGSHNEQFF
TRBV2	TRBJ2-7	CASSEAGALSYEQYF
TRBV10-3	TRBJ2-5	CAITSPGETQYF
TRBV10-3	TRBJ2-7	CAIHGDGPGQYF
TRBV5-1	TRBJ2-3	CASSEGLAGGQDTQYF
TRBV7-2	TRBJ1-6	CASSLGQVSYNSPLHF
TRBV27	TRBJ1-6	CASSTGYHSPLHF
TRBV4-1	TRBJ1-1	CASSQADIHTEAFF
TRBV5-1	TRBJ1-4	CASSSRTGGGEKLFF
TRBV6-6	TRBJ2-3	CASSRLGLGASTDTQYF
TRBV2	TRBJ1-2	CASRQDNYGYTF
TRBV19	TRBJ2-3	CASRASEGTQYF